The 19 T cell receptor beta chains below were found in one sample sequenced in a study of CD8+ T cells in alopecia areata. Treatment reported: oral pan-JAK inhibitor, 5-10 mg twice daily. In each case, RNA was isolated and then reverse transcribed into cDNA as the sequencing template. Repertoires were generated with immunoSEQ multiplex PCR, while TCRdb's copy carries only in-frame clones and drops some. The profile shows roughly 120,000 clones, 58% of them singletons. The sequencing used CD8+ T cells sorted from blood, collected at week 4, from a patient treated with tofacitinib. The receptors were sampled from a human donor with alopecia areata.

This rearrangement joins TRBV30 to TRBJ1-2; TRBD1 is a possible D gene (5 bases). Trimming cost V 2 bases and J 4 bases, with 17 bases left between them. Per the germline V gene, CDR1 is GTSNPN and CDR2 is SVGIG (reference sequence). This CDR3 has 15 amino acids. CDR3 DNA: TGTGCCTGGAGTCCTACCCCTGACAGACCCTATGGCTACACCTTC. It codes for CAWSPTPDRPYGYTF.

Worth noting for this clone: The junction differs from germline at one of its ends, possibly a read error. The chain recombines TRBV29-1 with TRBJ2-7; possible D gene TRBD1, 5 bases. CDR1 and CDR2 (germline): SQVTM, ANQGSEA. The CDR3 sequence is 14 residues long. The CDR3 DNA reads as TGCAGCGCTGAAACCAGGGCGAGCTCCTACGAGCAGTACTTC. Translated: CSAETRASSYEQYF.

For the CDR3, the DNA is TGTGCCTGGCAAGGGACAAGTTCGGATCGGCCCCAGCATTTT. Translated: CAWQGTSSDRPQHF. The J gene is TRBJ1-5, the V gene TRBV30; a possible D gene is TRBD1 (6 bases). CDR3 length equals 14 residues. V lost 5 bases to trimming and J lost 9 bases, with 20 bases between them. Germline V gives CDR1 GTSNPN, CDR2 SVGIG (reference sequence).

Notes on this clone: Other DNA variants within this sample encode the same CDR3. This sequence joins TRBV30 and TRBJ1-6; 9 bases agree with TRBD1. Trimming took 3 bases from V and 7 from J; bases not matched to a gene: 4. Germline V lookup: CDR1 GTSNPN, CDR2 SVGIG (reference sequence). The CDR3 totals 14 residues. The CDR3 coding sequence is TGTGCCTGGAGCCCGGGACAGGGAAATTCACCCCTCCACTTT. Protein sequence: CAWSPGQGNSPLHF.

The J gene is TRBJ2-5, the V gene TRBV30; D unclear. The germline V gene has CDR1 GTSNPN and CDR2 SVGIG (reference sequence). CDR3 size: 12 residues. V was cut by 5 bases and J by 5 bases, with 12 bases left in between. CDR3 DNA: TGTGCCTGGGATGAGGTGGAGGAGACCCAGTACTTC. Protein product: CAWDEVEETQYF.

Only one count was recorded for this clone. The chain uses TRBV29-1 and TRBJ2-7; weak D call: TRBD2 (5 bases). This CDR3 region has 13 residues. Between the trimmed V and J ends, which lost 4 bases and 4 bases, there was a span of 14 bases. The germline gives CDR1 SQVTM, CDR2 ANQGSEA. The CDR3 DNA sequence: TGCAGCGTTGCCCCCGGGGAATTGTACGAGCAGTACTTC. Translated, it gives CSVAPGELYEQYF.

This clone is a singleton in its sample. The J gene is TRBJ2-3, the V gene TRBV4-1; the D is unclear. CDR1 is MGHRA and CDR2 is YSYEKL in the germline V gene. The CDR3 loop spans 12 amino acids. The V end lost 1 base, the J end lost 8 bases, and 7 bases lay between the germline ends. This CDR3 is CASSQGIGTQYF. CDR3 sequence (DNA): TGCGCCAGCAGCCAAGGAATTGGTACGCAGTATTTT.

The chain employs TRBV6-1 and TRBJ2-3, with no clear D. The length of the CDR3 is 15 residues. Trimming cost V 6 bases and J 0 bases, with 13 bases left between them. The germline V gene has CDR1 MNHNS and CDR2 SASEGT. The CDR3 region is CASRDDASSTDTQYF. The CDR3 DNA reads TGTGCCAGCAGGGATGACGCGTCTAGCACAGATACGCAGTATTTT.

This CDR3 reads CALTEGLYEQYF. The CDR3 nucleotides read TGTGCCTTGACTGAGGGGCTTTACGAGCAGTACTTC. The V call is TRBV30, the J call TRBJ2-7; perhaps D is TRBD1 or TRBD2 (5 bases each). Trimming cost V 7 bases and J 4 bases, with 14 bases left between them. CDR1 and CDR2 (germline): GTSNPN, SVGIG (reference sequence). The CDR3 is made up of 12 amino acids.

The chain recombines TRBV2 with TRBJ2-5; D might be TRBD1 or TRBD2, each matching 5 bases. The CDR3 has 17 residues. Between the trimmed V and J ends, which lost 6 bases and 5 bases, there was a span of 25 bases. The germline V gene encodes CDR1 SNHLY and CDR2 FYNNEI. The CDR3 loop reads CASSPGPNMIKWETQYF. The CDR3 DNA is TGTGCCAGCAGCCCGGGGCCGAACATGATTAAGTGGGAGACCCAGTACTTC. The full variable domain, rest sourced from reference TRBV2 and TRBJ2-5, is EPEVTQTPSHQVTQMGQEVILRCVPISNHLYFYWYRQILGQKVEFLVSFYNNEISEKSEIFDDQFSVERPDGSNFTLKIRSTKLEDSAMYFCASSPGPNMIKWETQYFGPGTRLLVL.

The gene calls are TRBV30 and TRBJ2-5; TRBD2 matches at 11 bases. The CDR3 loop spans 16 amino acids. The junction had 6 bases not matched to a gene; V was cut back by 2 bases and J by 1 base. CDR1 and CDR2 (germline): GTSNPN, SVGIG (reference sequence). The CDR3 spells CAWSIPSGGSQETQYF. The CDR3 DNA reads TGTGCCTGGAGTATACCTAGCGGGGGGTCCCAAGAGACCCAGTACTTC.

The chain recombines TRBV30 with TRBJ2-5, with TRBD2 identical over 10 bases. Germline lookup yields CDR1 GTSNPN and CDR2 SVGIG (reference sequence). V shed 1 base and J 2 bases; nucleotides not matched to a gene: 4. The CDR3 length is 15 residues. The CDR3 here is CAWSDPAGGQETQYF. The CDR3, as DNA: TGTGCCTGGAGTGACCCAGCGGGGGGGCAAGAGACCCAGTACTTC.

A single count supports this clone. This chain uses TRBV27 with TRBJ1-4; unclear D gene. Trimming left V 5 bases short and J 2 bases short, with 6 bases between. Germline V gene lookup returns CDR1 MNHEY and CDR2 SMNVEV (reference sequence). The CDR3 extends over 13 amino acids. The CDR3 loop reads CASSLWTNEKLFF. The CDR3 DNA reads TGTGCCAGCAGTCTCTGGACTAATGAAAAACTGTTTTTT.

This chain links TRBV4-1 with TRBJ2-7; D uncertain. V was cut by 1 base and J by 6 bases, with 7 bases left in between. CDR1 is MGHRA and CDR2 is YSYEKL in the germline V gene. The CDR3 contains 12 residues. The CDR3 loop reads CASSQGSFEQYF. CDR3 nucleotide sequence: TGCGCCAGCAGCCAAGGAAGTTTCGAGCAGTACTTC.

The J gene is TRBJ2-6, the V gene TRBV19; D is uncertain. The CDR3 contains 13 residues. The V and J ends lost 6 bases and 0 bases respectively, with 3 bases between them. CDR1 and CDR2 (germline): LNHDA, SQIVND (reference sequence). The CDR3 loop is CASRDSGANVLTF. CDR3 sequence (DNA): TGTGCCAGTAGGGACTCTGGGGCCAACGTCCTGACTTTC.

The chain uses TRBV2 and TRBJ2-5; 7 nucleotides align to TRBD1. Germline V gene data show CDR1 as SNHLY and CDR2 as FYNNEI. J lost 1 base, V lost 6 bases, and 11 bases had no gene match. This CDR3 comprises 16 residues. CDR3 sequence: CASSHGQEKIQETQYF. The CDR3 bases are TGTGCCAGCAGCCATGGACAGGAGAAAATCCAAGAGACCCAGTACTTC.

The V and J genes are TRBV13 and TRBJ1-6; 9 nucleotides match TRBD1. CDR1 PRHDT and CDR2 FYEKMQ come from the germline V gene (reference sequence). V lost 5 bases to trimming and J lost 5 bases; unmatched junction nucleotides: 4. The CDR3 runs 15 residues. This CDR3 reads CASSLGQGHNSPLHF. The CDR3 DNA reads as TGTGCCAGCAGCCTGGGACAGGGCCATAATTCACCCCTCCACTTT. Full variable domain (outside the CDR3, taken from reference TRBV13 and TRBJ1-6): AAGVIQSPRHLIKEKRETATLKCYPIPRHDTVYWYQQGPGQDPQFLISFYEKMQSDKGSIPDRFSAQQFSDYHSELNMSSLELGDSALYFCASSLGQGHNSPLHFGNGTRLTVT.

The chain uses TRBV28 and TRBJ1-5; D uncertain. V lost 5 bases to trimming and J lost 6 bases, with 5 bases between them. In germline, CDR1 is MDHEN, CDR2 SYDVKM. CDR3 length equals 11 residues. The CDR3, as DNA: TGTGCCAGCAGTGCAAGTCAGCCCCAGCATTTT. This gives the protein CASSASQPQHF.

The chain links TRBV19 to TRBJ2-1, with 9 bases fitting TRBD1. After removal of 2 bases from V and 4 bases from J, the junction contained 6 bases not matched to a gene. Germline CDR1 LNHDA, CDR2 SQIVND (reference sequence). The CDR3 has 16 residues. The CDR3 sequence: CASSISPGQGYNEQFF. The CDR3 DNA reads TGTGCCAGTAGTATATCCCCGGGACAGGGATACAATGAGCAGTTCTTC.